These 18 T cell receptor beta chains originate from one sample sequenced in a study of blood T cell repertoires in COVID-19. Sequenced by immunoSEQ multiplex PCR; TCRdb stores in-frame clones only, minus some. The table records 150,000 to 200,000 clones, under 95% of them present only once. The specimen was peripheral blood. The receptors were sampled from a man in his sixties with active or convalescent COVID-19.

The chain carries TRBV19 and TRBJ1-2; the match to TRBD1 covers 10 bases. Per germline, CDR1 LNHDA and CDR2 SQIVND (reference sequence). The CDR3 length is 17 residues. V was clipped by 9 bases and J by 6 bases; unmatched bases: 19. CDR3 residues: CASAPFHGGQGSNGYTF. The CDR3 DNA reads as TGTGCCAGCGCCCCCTTTCACGGGGGACAGGGGTCCAATGGCTACACCTTC.

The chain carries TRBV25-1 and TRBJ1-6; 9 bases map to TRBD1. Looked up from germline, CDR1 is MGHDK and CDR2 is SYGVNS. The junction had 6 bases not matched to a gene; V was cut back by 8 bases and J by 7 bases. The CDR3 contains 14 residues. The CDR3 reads CASAQGAFNSPLHF. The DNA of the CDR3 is TGTGCCAGCGCACAGGGGGCCTTCAATTCACCCCTCCACTTT.

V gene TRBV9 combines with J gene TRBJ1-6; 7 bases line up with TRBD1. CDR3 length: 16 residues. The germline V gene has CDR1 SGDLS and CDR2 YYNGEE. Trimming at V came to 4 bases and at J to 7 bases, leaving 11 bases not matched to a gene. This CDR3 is CASSPRPWGQNSPLHF. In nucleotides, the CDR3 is TGTGCCAGCAGCCCCCGACCCTGGGGACAGAATTCACCCCTCCACTTT.

CDR3 DNA: TGTGCCAGTGCCACAGGGGATACTAGCACAGATACGCAGTATTTT. This translates into CASATGDTSTDTQYF. The V call is TRBV19, the J call TRBJ2-3; 7 bases map to TRBD1. Germline V CDR1 and CDR2: LNHDA, SQIVND (reference sequence). The V gene end was trimmed by 8 bases and the J gene end by 0 bases; junction bases not matched to a gene: 8. The CDR3 totals 15 residues.

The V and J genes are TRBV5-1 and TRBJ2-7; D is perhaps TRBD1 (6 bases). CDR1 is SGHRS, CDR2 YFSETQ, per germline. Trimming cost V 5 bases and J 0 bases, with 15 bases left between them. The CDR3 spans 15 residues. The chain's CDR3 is CASRVGTQSSYEQYF. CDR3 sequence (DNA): TGCGCCAGCAGGGTAGGGACACAGAGCTCCTACGAGCAGTACTTC. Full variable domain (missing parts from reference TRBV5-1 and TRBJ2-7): KAGVTQTPRYLIKTRGQQVTLSCSPISGHRSVSWYQQTPGQGLQFLFEYFSETQRNKGNFPGRFSGRQFSNSRSEMNVSTLELGDSALYLCASRVGTQSSYEQYFGPGTRLTVT.

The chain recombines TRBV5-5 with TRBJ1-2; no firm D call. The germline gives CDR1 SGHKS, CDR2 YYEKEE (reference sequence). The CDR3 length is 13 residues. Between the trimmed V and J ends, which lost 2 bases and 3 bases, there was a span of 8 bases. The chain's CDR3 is CASSLGGDYGYTF. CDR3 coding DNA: TGTGCCAGCAGCTTAGGCGGAGACTATGGCTACACCTTC. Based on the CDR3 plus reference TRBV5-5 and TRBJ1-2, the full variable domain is DAGVTQSPTHLIKTRGQQVTLRCSPISGHKSVSWYQQVLGQGPQFIFQYYEKEERGRGNFPDRFSARQFPNYSSELNVNALLLGDSALYLCASSLGGDYGYTFGSGTRLTVV.

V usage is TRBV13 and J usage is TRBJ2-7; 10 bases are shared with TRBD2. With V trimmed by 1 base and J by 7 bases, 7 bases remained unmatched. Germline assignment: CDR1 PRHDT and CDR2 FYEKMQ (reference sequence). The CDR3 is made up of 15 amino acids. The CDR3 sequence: CASSLVGSGGREQYF. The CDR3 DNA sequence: TGTGCCAGCAGCTTAGTAGGTAGCGGGGGGCGAGAGCAGTACTTC.

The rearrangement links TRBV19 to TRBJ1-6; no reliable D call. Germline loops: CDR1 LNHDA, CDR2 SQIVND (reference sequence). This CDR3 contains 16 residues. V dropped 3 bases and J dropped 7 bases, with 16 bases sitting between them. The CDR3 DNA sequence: TGTGCCAGTAGTATTAGCGCCAGCCTTTCAAATTCACCCCTCCACTTT. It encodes CASSISASLSNSPLHF.

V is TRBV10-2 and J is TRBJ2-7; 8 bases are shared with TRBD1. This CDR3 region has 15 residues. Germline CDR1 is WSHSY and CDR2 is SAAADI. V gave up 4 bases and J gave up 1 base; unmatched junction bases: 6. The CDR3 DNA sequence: TGCGCCAGCAGTGCCCCCGGACAGGGTTCCTACGAGCAGTACTTC. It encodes CASSAPGQGSYEQYF.

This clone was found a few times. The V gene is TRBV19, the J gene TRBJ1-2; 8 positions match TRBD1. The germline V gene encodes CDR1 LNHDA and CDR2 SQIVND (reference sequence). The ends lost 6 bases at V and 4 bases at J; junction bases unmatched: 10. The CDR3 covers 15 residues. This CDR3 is CASSPDRGGGYGYTF. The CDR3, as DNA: TGTGCCAGTAGCCCCGACAGGGGTGGAGGCTATGGCTACACCTTC.

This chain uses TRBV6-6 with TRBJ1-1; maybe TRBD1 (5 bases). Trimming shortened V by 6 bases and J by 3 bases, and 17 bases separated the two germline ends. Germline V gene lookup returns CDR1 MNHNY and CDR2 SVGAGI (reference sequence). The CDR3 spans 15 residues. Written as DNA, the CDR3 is TGTGCCAGCAGACGGGACGGGGACTCTCACACTGAAGCTTTCTTT. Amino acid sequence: CASRRDGDSHTEAFF.

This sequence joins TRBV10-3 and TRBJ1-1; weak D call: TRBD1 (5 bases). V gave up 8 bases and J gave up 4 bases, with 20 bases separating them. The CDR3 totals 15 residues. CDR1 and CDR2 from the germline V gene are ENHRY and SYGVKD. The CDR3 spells CAISIGGDESTEAFF. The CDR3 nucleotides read TGTGCCATCTCGATCGGAGGGGACGAGAGCACTGAAGCTTTCTTT.

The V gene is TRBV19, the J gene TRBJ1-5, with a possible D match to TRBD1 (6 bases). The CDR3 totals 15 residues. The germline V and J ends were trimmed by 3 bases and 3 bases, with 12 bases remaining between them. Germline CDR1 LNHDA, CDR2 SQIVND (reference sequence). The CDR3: CASSIVGGLNQPQHF. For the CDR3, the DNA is TGTGCCAGTAGTATCGTAGGGGGTCTCAATCAGCCCCAGCATTTT. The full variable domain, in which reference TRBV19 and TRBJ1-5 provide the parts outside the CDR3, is DGGITQSPKYLFRKEGQNVTLSCEQNLNHDAMYWYRQDPGQGLRLIYYSQIVNDFQKGDIAEGYSVSREKKESFPLTVTSAQKNPTAFYLCASSIVGGLNQPQHFGDGTRLSIL.

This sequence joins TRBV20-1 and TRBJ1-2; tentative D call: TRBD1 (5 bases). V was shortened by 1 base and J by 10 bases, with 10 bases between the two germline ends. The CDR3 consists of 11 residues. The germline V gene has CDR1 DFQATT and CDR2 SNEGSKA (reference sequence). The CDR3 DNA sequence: TGCAGTGCTAGAGTGGGGCAGTCCTACACCTTC. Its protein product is CSARVGQSYTF.

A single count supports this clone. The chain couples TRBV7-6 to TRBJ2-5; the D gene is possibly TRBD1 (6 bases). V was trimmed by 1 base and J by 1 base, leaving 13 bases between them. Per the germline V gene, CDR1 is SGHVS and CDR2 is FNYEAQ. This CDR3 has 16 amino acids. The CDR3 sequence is CASSLEIRGSQETQYF. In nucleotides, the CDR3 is TGTGCCAGCAGCTTAGAAATCAGGGGATCCCAAGAGACCCAGTACTTC.

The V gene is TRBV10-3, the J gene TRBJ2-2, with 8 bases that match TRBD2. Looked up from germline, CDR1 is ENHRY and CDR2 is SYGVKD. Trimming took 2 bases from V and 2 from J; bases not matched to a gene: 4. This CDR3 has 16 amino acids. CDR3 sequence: CAISETSGSNTGELFF. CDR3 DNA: TGTGCCATCAGTGAGACGAGCGGGAGTAACACCGGGGAGCTGTTTTTT.

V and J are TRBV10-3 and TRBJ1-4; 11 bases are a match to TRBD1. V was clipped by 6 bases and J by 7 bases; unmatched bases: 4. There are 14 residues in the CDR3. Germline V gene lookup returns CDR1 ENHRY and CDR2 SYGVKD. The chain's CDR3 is CAIRDRGRGEKLFF. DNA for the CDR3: TGTGCCATCAGGGACAGGGGGCGAGGTGAAAAACTGTTTTTT.

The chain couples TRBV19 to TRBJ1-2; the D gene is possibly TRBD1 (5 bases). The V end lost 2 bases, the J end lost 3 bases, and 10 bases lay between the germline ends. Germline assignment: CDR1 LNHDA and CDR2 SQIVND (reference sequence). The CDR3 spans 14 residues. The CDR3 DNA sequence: TGTGCCAGTAGTATAAACAGGTGGGACTATGGCTACACCTTC. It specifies CASSINRWDYGYTF.